This T cell receptor beta chain was recovered during a study of blood T cell repertoires in COVID-19. Study details: COVID-19 samples, acute and convalescent, were from the United States, Italy and Spain. T cells, B-cell-depleted T cells, or PBMCs supplied cDNA or gDNA.

Trimming cost V 5 bases and J 4 bases, with 18 bases left between them. The germline CDR1 and CDR2 sequences are MNHEY and SMNVEV (reference sequence). The CDR3 consists of 15 residues. How the authors handled the data: Amplified reference gene primers provided the basis for estimating nucleated cell counts. Clones were sequenced by immunoSEQ multiplex PCR, and TCRdb holds only the in-frame ones, with some missing. V and J calls and clone size are given by that table; D and trimming were obtained from the DNA. Of 170,000 or so clones listed, around nine tenths are singletons. Sequencing was carried out using peripheral blood. The chain links TRBV27 to TRBJ2-7, with a possible D match to TRBD1 (6 bases). The source of this sequence is a middle-aged man with active or convalescent COVID-19. CDR3: CASSPGVDSLYEQYF. DNA of the CDR3: TGTGCCAGCAGTCCCGGAGTGGACAGTCTGTACGAGCAGTACTTC.